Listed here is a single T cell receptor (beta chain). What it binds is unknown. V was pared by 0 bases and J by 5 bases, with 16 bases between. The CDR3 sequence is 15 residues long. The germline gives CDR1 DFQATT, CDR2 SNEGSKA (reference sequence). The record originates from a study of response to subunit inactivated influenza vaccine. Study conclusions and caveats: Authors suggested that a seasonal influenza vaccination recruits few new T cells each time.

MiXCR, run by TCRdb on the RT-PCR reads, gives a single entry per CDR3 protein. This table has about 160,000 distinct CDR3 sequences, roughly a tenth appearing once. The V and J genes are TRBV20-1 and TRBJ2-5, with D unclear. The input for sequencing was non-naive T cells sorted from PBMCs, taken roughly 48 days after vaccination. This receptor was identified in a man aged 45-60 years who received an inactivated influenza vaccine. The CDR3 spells CSARDRVLPSETQYF. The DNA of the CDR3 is TGCAGTGCTAGAGACCGAGTCCTACCTTCGGAGACCCAGTACTTC.